This T cell receptor (beta chain) was profiled in a study of CD8 T cells in ankylosing spondylitis (dated by TCRdb to about 2017). About the investigation overall: The study profiled T cell receptor beta repertoires in healthy donors and ankylosing spondylitis patients to find disease-linked TCR variants. In total, the full study cohort was made up of 95 to 110 healthy donors and approximately 27 ankylosing spondylitis patients. Peripheral blood was sampled, and synovial fluid was additionally collected from ankylosing spondylitis patients.

Results and caveats for the whole study, not just this receptor: Some motif variants had previously been reported in the synovial fluid and blood of reactive arthritis patients, which suggests shared mechanisms of disease initiation. The disease-linked clones were reported to be significantly enriched in matched synovial fluid samples from ankylosing spondylitis patients. The disease-linked clones showed a CD8+ phenotype and occurred at relatively low frequencies in peripheral blood. A TCR beta motif of several highly homologous amino acid variants appeared characteristic of blood from ankylosing spondylitis patients.

Reading the germline V gene gives CDR1 SGHVS and CDR2 FQNEAQ. A distance of 19 bases separates the germline ends of V and J, which lose 5 bases and 6 bases respectively. Including cysteine and phenylalanine, the CDR3 has 15 amino acids. Of the read, only the CDR3 DNA is kept; its 45 bases are in frame from base 1. The data were produced on an Illumina HiSeq 2500. Quantitative 5'-RACE with molecular barcodes was the method used to prepare the TCR beta libraries. The original pipeline was this. Disease-linked TCR variants were identified with a new computational method built on a probabilistic model of VDJ rearrangement. TCRdb reanalyzed the raw reads on its own, using fastp at Q25 for trimming and MiXCR for clone calling, and kept in-frame beta chains. Here each entry gathers all rows of one CDR3 protein and keeps the most common genes and DNA. These V and J calls originate from TCRdb's pipeline instead of the authors' own analysis. Across this sample there are some 100,000 distinct CDR3 sequences, with almost 8.5% seen only once. The biggest ten clones account for 9.9% of the sample.

This clonotype has ten or more counts. Its cognate antigen has yet to be identified. No much larger clonotype is one base removed from it; base qualities were not supplied. The rearranged segments are TRBV7-8 and TRBJ1-2, with a tentative D gene TRBD1 over 6 matching bases. This sequence was found in a male donor with ankylosing spondylitis or in good health (not recorded which). Sequencing was carried out using blood, either unsorted or a sorted T cell fraction (not recorded which). The sequenced DNA is TGTGCCAGCAGCCGCTCCTGGTCGGGGGGCGATGGCTACACCTTC. This encodes CASSRSWSGGDGYTF.